What follows are 14 T cell receptor beta chains derived from one specimen sequenced in a study of T cell clusters in autoimmune cytopenias. TRB was amplified from approximately 230 ng of peripheral blood genomic DNA per sample. Multiplex touch-down PCR amplified TRB using TRB-A and TRB-B pools in one tube. TCRdb reworked the multiplex PCR reads into one entry per CDR3 protein, no DNA. The data include roughly 6,900 distinct CDR3 sequences; the top ten clones carry about 4.4%. The same data also went into a second study, on T cell repertoires in aging, cancer and after chemotherapy.

The specimen was peripheral blood. The receptor set was obtained from a human donor in good health.

The chain has TRBV5-4 and TRBJ2-7; TCRdb's D call, TRBD1, is unchecked because there is no DNA. CDR3 size: 13 residues. From germline, CDR1 is SGHNT and CDR2 YYREEE (reference sequence). The CDR3 sequence is CASSRTVRDEQYF.

Its frequency marks this clonotype as medium-sized (0.01 to 0.1%). CDR3 protein: CASRLEIADTQYF. This chain connects TRBV6-6 to TRBJ2-3. Germline assignment: CDR1 MNHNY and CDR2 SVGAGI (reference sequence). The CDR3 contains 13 residues.

This CDR3 is CAWSKTGVSSYEQYF. This chain joins TRBV30 and TRBJ2-7; the D call from TCRdb, TRBD1, cannot be confirmed without DNA. The CDR3 runs to 15 residues. Germline V CDR1 and CDR2: GTSNPN, SVGIG (reference sequence).

This sequence joins TRBV19 and TRBJ2-7. This CDR3 comprises 13 residues. Germline CDR1 is LNHDA and CDR2 is SQIVND (reference sequence). This CDR3 reads CASSIRLNYEQYF.

This clonotype shows up as medium-sized by frequency. V is TRBV12-3 or TRBV12-4 and J is TRBJ2-3; with no DNA, the TCRdb D assignment of TRBD2 cannot be verified. This CDR3 is 12 amino acids long. CDR3: CASRGGGDTQYF.

The rearrangement uses TRBV30 and TRBJ1-2. The CDR3 is 13 residues long. The germline gives CDR1 GTSNPN, CDR2 SVGIG (reference sequence). CDR3 loop: CAWSGQVYDGYTF.

This clonotype shows up as medium-sized by frequency. The rearrangement links TRBV11-1 to TRBJ2-5; TCRdb selects TRBD2, and the lack of DNA leaves this call unchecked. Germline CDR1 is SGHAT and CDR2 is FQDESV (reference sequence). The CDR3 loop spans 17 amino acids. The CDR3 spells CASSLIRGLGLAETQYF.

According to its frequency, this clonotype is medium-sized. V and J are TRBV19 and TRBJ2-5; TCRdb reports TRBD2, a call that lacks DNA to check it against. Per the germline V gene, CDR1 is LNHDA and CDR2 is SQIVND (reference sequence). The CDR3 length is 18 residues. CDR3 region: CASSPGRLAGGWRETQYF.

The chain has TRBV6-5 and TRBJ1-1; the TCRdb D gene call, TRBD1, has no DNA to confirm it. This CDR3 is built from 11 residues. Germline CDR1 is MNHEY and CDR2 is SVGAGI. CDR3 in amino acids: CAGSWTGEAFF.

The chain recombines TRBV6-5 with TRBJ2-2; TCRdb reports TRBD2, a call that lacks DNA to check it against. The CDR3 is made up of 15 amino acids. The germline V gene encodes CDR1 MNHEY and CDR2 SVGAGI. CDR3 sequence reads: CASRPPGLVSGELFF.

J is TRBJ2-5 and V is TRBV20-1; TCRdb's assignment of TRBD2 cannot be checked, as there is no DNA. CDR1 is DFQATT and CDR2 is SNEGSKA in the germline V gene (reference sequence). The CDR3 runs 14 residues. CDR3 sequence reads: CSARVSPLRETQYF.

The CDR3 spells CASSSPGRREPQHF. The genes are TRBV12-3 or TRBV12-4 and TRBJ1-5. This CDR3 is 14 amino acids long.

This clonotype is identified as medium-sized (0.01 to 0.1%) from frequency. The chain joins TRBV6-5 to TRBJ1-2. The V gene's germline CDR1 is MNHEY and CDR2 SVGAGI. The CDR3 consists of 12 residues. The CDR3 loop is CASTPGGNGYTF.

The chain uses TRBV6-1 and TRBJ1-1; TCRdb returns TRBD1, unconfirmable since there is no DNA. The CDR3 has 13 residues. Germline V gene lookup returns CDR1 MNHNS and CDR2 SASEGT. The CDR3 sequence is CASTQKGDTEAFF.